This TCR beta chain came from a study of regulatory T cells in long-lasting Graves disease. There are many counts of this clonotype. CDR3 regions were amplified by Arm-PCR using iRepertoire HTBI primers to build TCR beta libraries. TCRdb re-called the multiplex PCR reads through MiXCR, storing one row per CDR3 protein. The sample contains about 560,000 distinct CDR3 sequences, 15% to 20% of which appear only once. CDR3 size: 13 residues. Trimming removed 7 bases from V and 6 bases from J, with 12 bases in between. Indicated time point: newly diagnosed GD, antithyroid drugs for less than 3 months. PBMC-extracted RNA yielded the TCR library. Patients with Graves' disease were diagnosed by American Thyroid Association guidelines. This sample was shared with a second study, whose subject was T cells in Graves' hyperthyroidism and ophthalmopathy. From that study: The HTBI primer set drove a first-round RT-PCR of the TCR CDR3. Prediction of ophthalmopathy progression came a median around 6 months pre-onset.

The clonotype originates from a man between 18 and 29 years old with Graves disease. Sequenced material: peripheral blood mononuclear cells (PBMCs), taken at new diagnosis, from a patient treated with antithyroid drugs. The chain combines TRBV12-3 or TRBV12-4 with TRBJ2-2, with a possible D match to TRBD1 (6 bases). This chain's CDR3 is CASILRGSGELFF. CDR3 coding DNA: TGTGCCAGCATCCTCAGGGGATCCGGGGAGCTGTTTTTT.